These 18 T cell receptor beta chains came from one sample sequenced in a study of identifying expanded T cells in peripheral blood. Here immunoSEQ multiplex PCR was the method, and the copy in TCRdb shows in-frame clones only, minus some. The sample gives under 95,000 clones, around nine tenths of which show up once; approximately 2.8% is in the top ten. Sequencing input: blood. The origin of the receptors is a person aged 18-69 years in good health.

The chain has TRBV7-9 and TRBJ2-2; D perhaps matches TRBD2 (7 bases). This CDR3 has 15 residues. Trimming pared 6 bases from V and 4 bases from J, leaving 15 bases between. Per germline, CDR1 SEHNR and CDR2 FQNEAQ (reference sequence). The CDR3 region has the DNA TGTGCCAGCAGTCCCCTAGGGGGGGGCACCGGGGAGCTGTTTTTT. Amino acid sequence: CASSPLGGGTGELFF. The variable domain in full, completed from reference TRBV7-9 and TRBJ2-2, reads DTGVSQNPRHKITKRGQNVTFRCDPISEHNRLYWYRQTLGQGPEFLTYFQNEAQLEKSRLLSDRFSAERPKGSFSTLEIQRTEQGDSAMYLCASSPLGGGTGELFFGEGSRLTVL.

The CDR3 DNA is TGTGCCAGCAGCAAGACAGGGGGCGAGGTAGATACGCAGTATTTT. Protein: CASSKTGGEVDTQYF. The chain carries TRBV7-6 and TRBJ2-3, with 10 nucleotides matching TRBD1. V shed 5 bases and J 5 bases; nucleotides not matched to a gene: 7. CDR3 length equals 15 residues. The germline V gene has CDR1 SGHVS and CDR2 FNYEAQ.

This clone was observed a single time. This chain connects TRBV27 to TRBJ1-6, with TRBD1 matching 10 bases. The CDR3 has 17 residues. Trimming at V came to 6 bases and at J to 9 bases, leaving 14 bases not matched to a gene. Germline-derived CDR1 and CDR2 are MNHEY and SMNVEV (reference sequence). CDR3 coding DNA: TGTGCCAGCAGGCCTGCGGGGACAGGGGCAAGAATTTCACCCCTCCACTTT. Amino acids: CASRPAGTGARISPLHF.

This clone has just a few counts. The rearrangement joins TRBV2 to TRBJ2-3; D perhaps matches TRBD1 (5 bases). Germline CDR1 is SNHLY and CDR2 is FYNNEI. V lost 4 bases and J 4 bases, leaving 12 bases between the germline ends. The CDR3 is 14 residues long. The CDR3 here is CASSALLGADTQYF. The CDR3, as DNA: TGTGCCAGCAGTGCACTTCTAGGGGCAGATACGCAGTATTTT.

The rearrangement uses TRBV2 and TRBJ2-7; D is perhaps TRBD2 (7 bases). V gave up 4 bases and J gave up 6 bases, with 13 bases separating them. The CDR3 is 13 residues long. The germline CDR1 and CDR2 sequences are SNHLY and FYNNEI. CDR3 region: CASSVGGGGEQYF. For the CDR3, the DNA is TGTGCCAGCAGTGTGGGCGGGGGCGGCGAGCAGTACTTC.

J is TRBJ1-4 and V is TRBV7-9, with 8 bases aligning to TRBD1. J gave up 7 bases and V 1 base, and 5 bases lay outside the gene matches. The CDR3 totals 15 residues. The germline V gene encodes CDR1 SEHNR and CDR2 FQNEAQ (reference sequence). The CDR3 sequence: CASSLGDRGGEKLFF. In nucleotides, the CDR3 is TGTGCCAGCAGCTTAGGCGACAGGGGAGGTGAAAAACTGTTTTTT.

The rearrangement uses TRBV27 and TRBJ2-7; TRBD2 aligns across 10 bases. The CDR3 is 15 residues long. The junction had 4 bases not matched to a gene; V was cut back by 2 bases and J by 3 bases. Per the germline V gene, CDR1 is MNHEY and CDR2 is SMNVEV (reference sequence). CDR3 in amino acids: CASSLGLAGVYEQYF. The DNA for the CDR3 is TGTGCCAGCAGTTTAGGCCTAGCGGGAGTCTACGAGCAGTACTTC.

This rearrangement joins TRBV19 to TRBJ1-1; 8 positions agree with TRBD1. J was trimmed by 5 bases and V by 5 bases; bases with no gene match: 19. The CDR3 has 18 residues. The germline gives CDR1 LNHDA, CDR2 SQIVND (reference sequence). CDR3 residues: CASSRGTGLGVGETEAFF. CDR3 DNA sequence: TGTGCCAGTAGTCGGGGGACAGGTCTAGGTGTAGGTGAAACTGAAGCTTTCTTT.

The chain employs TRBV5-1 and TRBJ1-2, with D possibly being TRBD1 (5 bases). From germline, CDR1 is SGHRS and CDR2 YFSETQ. This CDR3 comprises 13 residues. V was clipped by 7 bases and J by 0 bases, with 10 bases between them. This chain's CDR3 is CASREQANYGYTF. The CDR3 bases are TGCGCCAGCCGCGAACAGGCTAACTATGGCTACACCTTC.

The chain recombines TRBV29-1 with TRBJ1-1; 7 bases fit TRBD1. The CDR3 covers 13 residues. J lost 1 base, V lost 4 bases, and 3 bases had no gene match. CDR1 and CDR2 from the germline V gene are SQVTM and ANQGSEA. CDR3 protein: CSVVQGWNTEAFF. The DNA of the CDR3 is TGCAGCGTTGTACAGGGGTGGAACACTGAAGCTTTCTTT. The entire variable domain, with the rest obtained from reference TRBV29-1 and TRBJ1-1, is as follows: SAVISQKPSRDICQRGTSLTIQCQVDSQVTMMFWYRQQPGQSLTLIATANQGSEATYESGFVIDKFPISRPNLTFSTLTVSNMSPEDSSIYLCSVVQGWNTEAFFGQGTRLTVV.

This clone was detected only once. V usage is TRBV6-1 and J usage is TRBJ2-2; D not resolved. CDR3 length equals 12 residues. Germline-derived CDR1 and CDR2 are MNHNS and SASEGT. V lost 2 bases to trimming and J lost 6 bases, with 4 bases between them. CDR3 DNA: TGTGCCAGCAGTGAAAGGGCCGGGGAGCTGTTTTTT. Translated, it gives CASSERAGELFF.

The rearrangement uses TRBV6-5 and TRBJ2-1; 10 bases fit TRBD2. CDR3 length: 14 residues. The germline V gene encodes CDR1 MNHEY and CDR2 SVGAGI. V was pared by 11 bases and J by 8 bases, with 12 bases of the junction left unmatched. The CDR3 region is CAGQGAGGSDEQFF. CDR3 bases: TGTGCCGGACAGGGAGCGGGAGGGTCGGATGAGCAGTTCTTC.

V gene TRBV9 combines with J gene TRBJ2-5; D tentatively reads TRBD1 or TRBD2 (5 bases each). Germline CDR1 and CDR2: SGDLS and YYNGEE. Trimming removed 0 bases from V and 5 bases from J, with 17 bases in between. This CDR3 has 16 amino acids. Here the CDR3 DNA reads TGTGCCAGCAGCGTAGCGGGCGTCCTGTGGGGGGAGACCCAGTACTTC. It is translated as CASSVAGVLWGETQYF.

This clone has just one count. The gene calls are TRBV2 and TRBJ2-7; 8 bases are a match to TRBD1. Losses at the gene ends were 6 bases for V and 5 bases for J; bases not matched to a gene: 6. Germline V gene data show CDR1 as SNHLY and CDR2 as FYNNEI. The CDR3 loop spans 13 amino acids. The CDR3, as DNA: TGTGCCAGCAGGGAACAGGGGGGCCACGAGCAGTACTTC. Its translation: CASREQGGHEQYF.

The chain has TRBV6-1 and TRBJ1-5; D unclear. V was clipped by 6 bases and J by 5 bases, with 11 bases between them. The CDR3 sequence is 13 residues long. Germline V gene lookup returns CDR1 MNHNS and CDR2 SASEGT. The CDR3 loop reads CASSETFHQPQHF. In nucleotides, the CDR3 is TGTGCCAGCAGCGAAACCTTCCATCAGCCCCAGCATTTT.

The chain combines TRBV29-1 with TRBJ2-2; either TRBD1 or TRBD2 may supply D (5 bases each). The CDR3 runs to 14 residues. Looked up from germline, CDR1 is SQVTM and CDR2 is ANQGSEA. With 8 bases removed from V and 0 bases from J, the gap between germline ends came to 13 bases. CDR3 sequence reads: CSFRDASNTGELFF. The CDR3, as DNA: TGCAGCTTCCGGGACGCTTCGAACACCGGGGAGCTGTTTTTT.

The rearrangement joins TRBV5-6 to TRBJ2-7; no reliable D call. The CDR3 is 11 residues long. The V end was cut by 4 bases, the J end by 0 bases, with 2 bases between. Germline V CDR1 and CDR2: SGHDT, YYEEEE. This CDR3 is CASSNSYEQYF. CDR3 DNA: TGTGCCAGCAGCAACTCCTACGAGCAGTACTTC. Looking up the rest from reference TRBV5-6 and TRBJ2-7 gives the full variable domain: DAGVTQSPTHLIKTRGQQVTLRCSPKSGHDTVSWYQQALGQGPQFIFQYYEEEERQRGNFPDRFSGHQFPNYSSELNVNALLLGDSALYLCASSNSYEQYFGPGTRLTVT.

The chain joins TRBV6-1 to TRBJ1-4; no definite D call. Per the germline V gene, CDR1 is MNHNS and CDR2 is SASEGT. This CDR3 region has 13 residues. Trimming stripped 6 bases from V and 5 bases from J, with 10 bases between. As DNA, the CDR3 is TGTGCCAGCAGAACAGACGCAAATGAAAAACTGTTTTTT. It is translated as CASRTDANEKLFF.